This T cell receptor (beta chain) was sequenced during a study of identical twins. A single record per CDR3 protein comes from TCRdb applying MiXCR to the 5' RACE reads. The repertoire holds 1.5 million to 2 million distinct CDR3 sequences, around 29% seen once, with 0.27% in the top ten. The V end was cut by 4 bases, the J end by 5 bases, with 11 bases between. The CDR3 spans 14 residues. The source is a newborn girl in good health. This chain connects TRBV12-3 or TRBV12-4 to TRBJ2-2, with D perhaps TRBD2 (5 bases). Source material: cord blood. The chain's CDR3 is CASSSASMTGELFF. CDR3 bases: TGTGCCAGCAGTTCGGCTAGCATGACCGGGGAGCTGTTTTTT.